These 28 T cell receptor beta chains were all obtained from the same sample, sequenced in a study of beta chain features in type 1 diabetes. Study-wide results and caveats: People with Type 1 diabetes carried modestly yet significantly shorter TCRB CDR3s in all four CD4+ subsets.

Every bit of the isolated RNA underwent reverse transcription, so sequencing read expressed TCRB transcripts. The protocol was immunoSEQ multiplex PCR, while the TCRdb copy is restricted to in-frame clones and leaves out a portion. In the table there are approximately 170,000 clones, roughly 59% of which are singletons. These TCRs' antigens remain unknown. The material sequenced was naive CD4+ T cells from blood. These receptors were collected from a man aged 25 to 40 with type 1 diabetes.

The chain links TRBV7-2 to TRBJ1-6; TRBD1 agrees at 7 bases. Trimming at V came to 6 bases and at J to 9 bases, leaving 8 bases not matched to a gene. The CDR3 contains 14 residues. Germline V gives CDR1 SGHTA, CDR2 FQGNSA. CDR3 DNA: TGTGCCAGCAGTCTCGACAGGGATGCTTCACCCCTCCACTTT. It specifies CASSLDRDASPLHF.

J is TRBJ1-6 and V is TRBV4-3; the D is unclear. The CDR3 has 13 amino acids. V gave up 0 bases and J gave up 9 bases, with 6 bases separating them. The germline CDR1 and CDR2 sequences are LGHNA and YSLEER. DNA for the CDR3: TGCGCCAGCAGCCAAGATCCCAGTTCACCCCTCCACTTT. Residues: CASSQDPSSPLHF.

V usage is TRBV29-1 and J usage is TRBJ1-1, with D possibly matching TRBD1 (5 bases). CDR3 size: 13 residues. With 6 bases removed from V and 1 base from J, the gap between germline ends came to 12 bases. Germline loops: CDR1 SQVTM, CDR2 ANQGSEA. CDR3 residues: CSVVGRANTEAFF. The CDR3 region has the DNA TGCAGCGTCGTGGGCAGGGCGAACACTGAAGCTTTCTTT.

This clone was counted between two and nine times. Here the CDR3 reads CSLASGYQETQYF. The CDR3, as DNA: TGCAGCTTGGCTAGCGGGTACCAAGAGACCCAGTACTTC. This chain uses TRBV29-1 with TRBJ2-5; 8 nucleotides align to TRBD2. V shed 8 bases and J 0 bases; nucleotides not matched to a gene: 5. The CDR3 contains 13 residues. CDR1 is SQVTM, CDR2 ANQGSEA, per germline.

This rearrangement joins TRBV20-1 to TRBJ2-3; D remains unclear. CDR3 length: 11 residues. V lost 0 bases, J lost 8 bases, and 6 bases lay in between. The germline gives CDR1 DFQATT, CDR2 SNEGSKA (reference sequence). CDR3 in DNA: TGCAGTGCTAGAGACGAGCGTACGCAGTATTTT. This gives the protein CSARDERTQYF.

CDR3 in DNA: TGCGCCAGCAGCTTGGGTGTTAGCACGGAAGAGACCCAGTACTTC. Translation gives CASSLGVSTEETQYF. V and J are TRBV5-1 and TRBJ2-5; unclear D gene. In germline, CDR1 is SGHRS, CDR2 YFSETQ. The V end lost 0 bases, the J end lost 3 bases, and 12 bases lay between the germline ends. The CDR3 consists of 15 residues. The full variable domain, rest sourced from reference TRBV5-1 and TRBJ2-5, is KAGVTQTPRYLIKTRGQQVTLSCSPISGHRSVSWYQQTPGQGLQFLFEYFSETQRNKGNFPGRFSGRQFSNSRSEMNVSTLELGDSALYLCASSLGVSTEETQYFGPGTRLLVL.

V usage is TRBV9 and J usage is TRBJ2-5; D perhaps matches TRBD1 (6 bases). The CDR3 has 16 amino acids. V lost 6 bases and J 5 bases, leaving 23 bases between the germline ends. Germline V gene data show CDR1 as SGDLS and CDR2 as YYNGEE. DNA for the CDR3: TGTGCCAGCACCCGAAACGGTGAGGGGGTGCGGGAGACCCAGTACTTC. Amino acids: CASTRNGEGVRETQYF.

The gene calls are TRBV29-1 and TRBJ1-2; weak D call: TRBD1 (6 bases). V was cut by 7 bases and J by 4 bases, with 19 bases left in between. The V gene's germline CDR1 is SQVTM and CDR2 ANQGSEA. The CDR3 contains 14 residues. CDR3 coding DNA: TGCAGCGCCGAGTCGGGGGCGCGAGGCTATGGCTACACCTTC. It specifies CSAESGARGYGYTF.

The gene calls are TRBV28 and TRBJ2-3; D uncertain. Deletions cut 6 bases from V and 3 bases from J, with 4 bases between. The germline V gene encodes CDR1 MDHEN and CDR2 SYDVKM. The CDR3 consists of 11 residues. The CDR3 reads CASRRTDTQYF. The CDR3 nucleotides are TGTGCCAGCAGGAGGACAGATACGCAGTATTTT.

CDR3 in DNA: TGTGCCAGCAGCTTGGGGAGCGGGGACAACTATGGCTACACCTTC. Amino acids: CASSLGSGDNYGYTF. This chain links TRBV7-9 with TRBJ1-2; D possibly corresponds to TRBD1 (5 bases). Trimming left V 3 bases short and J 2 bases short, with 13 bases between. The CDR3 runs 15 residues. Germline V gene lookup returns CDR1 SEHNR and CDR2 FQNEAQ (reference sequence).

Here the CDR3 reads CASSRTGAYEQYF. The CDR3 coding sequence is TGTGCCAGCAGCCGGACAGGGGCCTACGAGCAGTACTTC. J is TRBJ2-7 and V is TRBV7-9; 9 bases fit TRBD1. Germline values: CDR1 SEHNR, CDR2 FQNEAQ (reference sequence). With 5 bases clipped from V and 2 bases from J, the junction kept 1 base outside the gene matches. The CDR3 covers 13 residues. The full variable domain, rest sourced from reference TRBV7-9 and TRBJ2-7, is DTGVSQNPRHKITKRGQNVTFRCDPISEHNRLYWYRQTLGQGPEFLTYFQNEAQLEKSRLLSDRFSAERPKGSFSTLEIQRTEQGDSAMYLCASSRTGAYEQYFGPGTRLTVT.

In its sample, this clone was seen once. CDR3: CASTYRINQPQHF. The CDR3 bases are TGCGCCAGCACCTACAGGATCAATCAGCCCCAGCATTTT. V usage is TRBV23-1 and J usage is TRBJ1-5; the D gene is possibly TRBD1 (5 bases). TRBV23-1 counts as an open reading frame of uncertain function. Between the trimmed V and J ends, which lost 7 bases and 3 bases, there was a span of 10 bases. This CDR3 is 13 amino acids long.

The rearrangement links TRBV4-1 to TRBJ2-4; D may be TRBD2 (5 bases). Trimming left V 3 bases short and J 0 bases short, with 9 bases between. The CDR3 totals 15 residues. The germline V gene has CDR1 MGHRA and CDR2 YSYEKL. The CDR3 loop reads CASSHLGLAKNIQYF. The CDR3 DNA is TGCGCCAGCAGCCATCTTGGACTAGCCAAAAACATTCAGTACTTC.

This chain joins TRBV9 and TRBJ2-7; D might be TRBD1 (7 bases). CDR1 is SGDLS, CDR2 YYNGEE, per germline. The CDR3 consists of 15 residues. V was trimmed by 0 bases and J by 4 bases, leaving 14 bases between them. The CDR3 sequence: CASSVAPGGPYEQYF. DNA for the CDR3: TGTGCCAGCAGCGTAGCTCCAGGGGGGCCATACGAGCAGTACTTC.

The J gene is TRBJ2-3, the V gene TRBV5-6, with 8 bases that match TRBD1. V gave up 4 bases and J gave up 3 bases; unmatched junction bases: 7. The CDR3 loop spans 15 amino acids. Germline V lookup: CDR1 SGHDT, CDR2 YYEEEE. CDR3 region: CASSPGTGGTDTQYF. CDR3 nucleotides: TGTGCCAGCAGCCCTGGGACAGGTGGGACAGATACGCAGTATTTT.

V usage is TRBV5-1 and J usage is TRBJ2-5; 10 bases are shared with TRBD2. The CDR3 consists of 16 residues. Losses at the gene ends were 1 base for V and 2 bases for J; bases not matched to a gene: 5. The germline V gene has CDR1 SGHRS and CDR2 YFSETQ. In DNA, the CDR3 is TGCGCCAGCAGCTTGATGATAGCGGGGGGACAAGAGACCCAGTACTTC. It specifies CASSLMIAGGQETQYF.

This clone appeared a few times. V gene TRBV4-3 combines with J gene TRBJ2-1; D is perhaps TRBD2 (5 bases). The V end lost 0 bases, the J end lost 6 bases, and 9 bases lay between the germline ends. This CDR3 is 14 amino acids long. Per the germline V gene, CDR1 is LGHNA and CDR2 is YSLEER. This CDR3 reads CASSQEVRGNEQFF. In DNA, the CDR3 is TGCGCCAGCAGCCAAGAGGTCCGGGGCAATGAGCAGTTCTTC.

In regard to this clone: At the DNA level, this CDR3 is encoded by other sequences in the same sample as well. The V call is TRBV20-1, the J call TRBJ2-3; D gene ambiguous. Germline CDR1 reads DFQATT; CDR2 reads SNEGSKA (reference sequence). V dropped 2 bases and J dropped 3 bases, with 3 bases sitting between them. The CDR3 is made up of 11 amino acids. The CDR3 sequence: CSARPTDTQYF. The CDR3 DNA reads TGCAGTGCTAGACCAACAGATACGCAGTATTTT.

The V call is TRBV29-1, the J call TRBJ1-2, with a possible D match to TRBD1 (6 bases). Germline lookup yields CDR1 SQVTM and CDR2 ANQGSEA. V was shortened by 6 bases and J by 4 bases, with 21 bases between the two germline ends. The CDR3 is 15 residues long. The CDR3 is CSVRDTQEGVYGYTF. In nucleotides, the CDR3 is TGCAGCGTCCGGGACACCCAGGAGGGGGTCTATGGCTACACCTTC. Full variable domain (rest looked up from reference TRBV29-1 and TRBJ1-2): SAVISQKPSRDICQRGTSLTIQCQVDSQVTMMFWYRQQPGQSLTLIATANQGSEATYESGFVIDKFPISRPNLTFSTLTVSNMSPEDSSIYLCSVRDTQEGVYGYTFGSGTRLTVV.

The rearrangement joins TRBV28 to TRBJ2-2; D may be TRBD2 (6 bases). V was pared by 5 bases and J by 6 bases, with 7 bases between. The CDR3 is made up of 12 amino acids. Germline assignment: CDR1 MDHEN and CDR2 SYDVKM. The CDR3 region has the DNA TGTGCCAGCAGTCCGGGAGCCGGGGAGCTGTTTTTT. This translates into CASSPGAGELFF.

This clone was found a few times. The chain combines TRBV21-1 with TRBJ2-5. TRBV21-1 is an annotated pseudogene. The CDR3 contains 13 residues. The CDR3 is CASRATPAETQYF. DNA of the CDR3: TGTGCCAGCAGGGCTACGCCGGCGGAGACCCAGTACTTC.

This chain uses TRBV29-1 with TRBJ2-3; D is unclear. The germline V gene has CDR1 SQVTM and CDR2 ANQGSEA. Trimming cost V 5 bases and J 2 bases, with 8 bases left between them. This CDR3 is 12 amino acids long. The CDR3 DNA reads TGCAGCGTTACAGTCCTCACAGATACGCAGTATTTT. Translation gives CSVTVLTDTQYF.

The CDR3 DNA follows: TGCAGCGTTGAAAACCCCCGGGGAGGGCTCACAGATACGCAGTATTTT. Protein sequence: CSVENPRGGLTDTQYF. This chain connects TRBV29-1 to TRBJ2-3; 7 bases fit TRBD2. Germline V gene sequence: CDR1 SQVTM, CDR2 ANQGSEA. With V trimmed by 2 bases and J by 2 bases, 10 bases remained unmatched. The CDR3 is 16 amino acids.

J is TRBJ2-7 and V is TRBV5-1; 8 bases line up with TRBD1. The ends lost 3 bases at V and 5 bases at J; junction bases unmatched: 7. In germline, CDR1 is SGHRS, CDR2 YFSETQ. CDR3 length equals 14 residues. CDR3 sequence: CASSSGQVRNEQYF. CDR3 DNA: TGCGCCAGCAGCTCGGGACAGGTACGGAACGAGCAGTACTTC.

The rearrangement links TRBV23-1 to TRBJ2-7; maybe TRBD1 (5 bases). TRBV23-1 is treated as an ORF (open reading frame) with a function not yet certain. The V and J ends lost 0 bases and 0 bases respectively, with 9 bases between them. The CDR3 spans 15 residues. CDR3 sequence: CASSQSQAFSYEQYF. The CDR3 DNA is TGCGCCAGCAGTCAATCACAGGCTTTCTCCTACGAGCAGTACTTC.

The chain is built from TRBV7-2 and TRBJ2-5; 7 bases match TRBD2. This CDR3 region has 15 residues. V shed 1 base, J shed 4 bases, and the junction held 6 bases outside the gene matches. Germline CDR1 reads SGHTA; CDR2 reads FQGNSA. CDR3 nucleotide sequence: TGTGCCAGCAGCTTAGTTTCAAGGGAGGGAGAGACCCAGTACTTC. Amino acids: CASSLVSREGETQYF.

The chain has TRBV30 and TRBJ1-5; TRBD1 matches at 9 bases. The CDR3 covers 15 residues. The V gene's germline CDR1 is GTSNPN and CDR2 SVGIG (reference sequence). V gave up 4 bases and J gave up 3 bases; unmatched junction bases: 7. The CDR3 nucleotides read TGTGCCTGGAACCCTGGGACAGGGCTCAATCAGCCCCAGCATTTT. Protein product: CAWNPGTGLNQPQHF.

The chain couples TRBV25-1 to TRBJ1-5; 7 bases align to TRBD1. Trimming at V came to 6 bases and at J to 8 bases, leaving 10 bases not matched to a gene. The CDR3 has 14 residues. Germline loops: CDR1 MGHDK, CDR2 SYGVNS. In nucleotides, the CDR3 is TGTGCCAGCAGCCTAGACAGGGTGGGTGAGCCCCAGCATTTT. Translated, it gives CASSLDRVGEPQHF.